This record looks at one T cell receptor beta chain sequence and its context. Clones were sequenced by immunoSEQ multiplex PCR, and TCRdb holds only the in-frame ones, with some missing. The sample has approximately 45,000 clones; over 95% are singletons. With V trimmed by 4 bases and J by 11 bases, 18 bases remained unmatched. The CDR3 has 16 amino acids. The V gene's germline CDR1 is SGDLS and CDR2 YYNGEE. This specimen comes from a study of technical replicates of blood from a few donors. This chain uses TRBV9 with TRBJ1-1, with TRBD1 identical over 9 bases. The receptor's source is a human donor in good health. The specimen was T cells isolated from PBMCs. The CDR3 DNA reads TGTGCCAGCAGCCCAGCATCCGGGACAGGGACAGGAGGGGCTTTCTTT. Its protein product is CASSPASGTGTGGAFF.